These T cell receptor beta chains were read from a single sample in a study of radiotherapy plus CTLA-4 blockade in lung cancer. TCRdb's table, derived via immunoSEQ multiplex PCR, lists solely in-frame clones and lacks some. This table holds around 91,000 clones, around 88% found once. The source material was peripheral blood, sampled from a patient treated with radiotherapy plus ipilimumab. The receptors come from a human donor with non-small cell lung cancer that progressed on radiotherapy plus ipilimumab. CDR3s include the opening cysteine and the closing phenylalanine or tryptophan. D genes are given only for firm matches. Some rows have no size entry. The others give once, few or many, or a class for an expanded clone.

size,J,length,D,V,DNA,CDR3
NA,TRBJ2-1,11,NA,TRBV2,TGTGCCAGCGGAGGGCCTCGTGAGCAGTTCTTC,CASGGPREQFF
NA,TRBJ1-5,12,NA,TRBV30,TGTGCCTGGAGTGTTGGGAATCAGCCCCAGCATTTT,CAWSVGNQPQHF
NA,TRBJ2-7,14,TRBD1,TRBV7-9,TGTGCCAGCAGCTTACACCAGGGGGCGATGAAGCAGTACTTC,CASSLHQGAMKQYF
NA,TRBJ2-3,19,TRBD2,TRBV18,TGTGCCAGCTCACCGAAGGGACTAGCGGGAGGTTGGGCCACAGATACGCAGTATTTT,CASSPKGLAGGWATDTQYF
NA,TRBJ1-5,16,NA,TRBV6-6,TGTGCCAGCAGCACGCGGGTTCGGGGAGGCAATCAGCCCCAGCATTTT,CASSTRVRGGNQPQHF
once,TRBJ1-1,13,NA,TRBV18,TGTGCCAGCTCTGTGGACGGGAACACTGAAGCTTTCTTT,CASSVDGNTEAFF
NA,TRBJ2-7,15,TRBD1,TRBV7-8,TGTGCCAGCAGCTTAGAAGGGACAGGGGTGGGCGAGCAGTACTTC,CASSLEGTGVGEQYF
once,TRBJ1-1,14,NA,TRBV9,TGTGCCAGCAGCGCTGGGGCAGCGAACACTGAAGCTTTCTTT,CASSAGAANTEAFF
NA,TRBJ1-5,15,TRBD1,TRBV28,TGTGCCAGCAGTTTTTCCCGACAGGGAGCGCAGCCCCAGCATTTT,CASSFSRQGAQPQHF
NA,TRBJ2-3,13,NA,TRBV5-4,TGTGCCAGCAGCTTCCTTAGGACAGATACGCAGTATTTT,CASSFLRTDTQYF
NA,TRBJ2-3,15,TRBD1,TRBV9,TGTGCCAGCACCCGACAGGGAAGGGGAGCAGATACGCAGTATTTT,CASTRQGRGADTQYF
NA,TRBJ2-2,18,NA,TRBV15,TGTGCCACCAGCAGAGATCAATTGGGACAAACGAACACCGGGGAGCTGTTTTTT,CATSRDQLGQTNTGELFF
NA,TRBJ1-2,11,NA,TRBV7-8,TGTGCCAGCAGCAATACAGTTGGCTACACCTTC,CASSNTVGYTF
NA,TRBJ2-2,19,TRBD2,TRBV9,TGTGCCAGCAGCATAAACCCGGGACTAGCGGGACTGAACACCGGGGAGCTGTTTTTT,CASSINPGLAGLNTGELFF
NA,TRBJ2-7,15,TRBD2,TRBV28,TGTGCCAGCAATCGTATAGCGGGGGCTACCTACGAGCAGTACTTC,CASNRIAGATYEQYF
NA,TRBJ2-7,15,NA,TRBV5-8,TGTGCCAGCAGCCGGGGATCCAGTACTACCTACGAGCAGTACTTC,CASSRGSSTTYEQYF
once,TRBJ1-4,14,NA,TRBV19,TGTGCCAGTAGCTCTCGGGGGTTTGGTGAAAAACTGTTTTTT,CASSSRGFGEKLFF
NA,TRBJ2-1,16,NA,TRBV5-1,TGCGCCAGCAGCTTCCGCCGGGACCTGACCTACAATGAGCAGTTCTTC,CASSFRRDLTYNEQFF
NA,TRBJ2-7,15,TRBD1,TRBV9,TGTGCCAGCAGCCCACGGGACAGTGGGACCTACGAGCAGTACTTC,CASSPRDSGTYEQYF
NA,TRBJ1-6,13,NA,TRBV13,TGTGCCAGCAGTCACTATAATAATTCACCCCTCCACTTT,CASSHYNNSPLHF
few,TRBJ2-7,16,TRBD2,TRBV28,TGTGCCAGCAGTTTTTCGCTAGCGGACCTCTCCTACGAGCAGTACTTC,CASSFSLADLSYEQYF
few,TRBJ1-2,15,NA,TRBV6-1,TGTGCCAGCAGTGAAGCCCACTCGGCAGACTATGGCTACACCTTC,CASSEAHSADYGYTF
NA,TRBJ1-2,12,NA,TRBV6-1,TGTGCCAGCAGTGAAACAGTGGCTGGCTACACCTTC,CASSETVAGYTF
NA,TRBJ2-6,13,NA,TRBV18,TGTGCCAGCTCACCAAATGGGGCCAACGTCCTGACTTTC,CASSPNGANVLTF
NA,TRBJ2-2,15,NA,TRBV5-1,TGCGCCAGCACCTTGTCTAGCACGAACACCGGGGAGCTGTTTTTT,CASTLSSTNTGELFF
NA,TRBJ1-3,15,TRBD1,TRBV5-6,TGTGCCAGCAGCTCACCGGGACAGGGGAGAAACACCATATATTTT,CASSSPGQGRNTIYF